These 32 T cell receptor beta chains came from one sample sequenced in a study of blood T cell repertoires in COVID-19. The method was immunoSEQ multiplex PCR; TCRdb's version includes in-frame clones alone and lacks a portion of them. The sample shows some 150,000 clones, 80% to 90% of them seen only once. Sequencing used peripheral blood. The receptor source for this set is a woman between 50 and 59 years old with active or convalescent COVID-19.

The J gene is TRBJ1-6, the V gene TRBV6-2 or TRBV6-3; no reliable D call. Trimming removed 5 bases from V and 0 bases from J, with 8 bases in between. This CDR3 has 15 residues. CDR1 and CDR2 from the germline V gene are MNHEY and SVGEGT. Written as DNA, the CDR3 is TGTGCCAGCAGTCCGGGGTACTCCTATAATTCACCCCTCCACTTT. Its protein product is CASSPGYSYNSPLHF.

The rearrangement joins TRBV6-5 to TRBJ2-2, with 8 bases lining up with TRBD2. This CDR3 comprises 16 residues. V gave up 1 base and J gave up 6 bases; unmatched junction bases: 7. The germline V gene has CDR1 MNHEY and CDR2 SVGAGI. The CDR3, as DNA: TGTGCCAGCAGTTACTTGGGACTAGTCGCCGCCGGGGAGCTGTTTTTT. Translation gives CASSYLGLVAAGELFF.

This clone occurred once. The chain joins TRBV30 to TRBJ1-6; TRBD1 agrees at 8 bases. The CDR3 sequence is 16 residues long. The V gene's germline CDR1 is GTSNPN and CDR2 SVGIG (reference sequence). V trimming: 3 bases; J trimming: 0 bases; junction bases outside the gene matches: 4. The CDR3: CAWRNRGSSYNSPLHF. CDR3 in DNA: TGTGCCTGGAGAAACAGGGGGAGCTCCTATAATTCACCCCTCCACTTT.

V usage is TRBV6-5 and J usage is TRBJ1-2, with D tentatively TRBD1 (6 bases). The germline V gene encodes CDR1 MNHEY and CDR2 SVGAGI. Trimming removed 5 bases at V and 4 bases at J, with 14 bases between. There are 14 residues in the CDR3. CDR3 coding DNA: TGTGCCAGCAGTATCGGGGGGCAACCCTATGGCTACACCTTC. It is translated as CASSIGGQPYGYTF.

This clone was recorded a few times. This chain connects TRBV19 to TRBJ2-1; D perhaps matches TRBD2 (6 bases). Trimming cost V 6 bases and J 7 bases, with 25 bases left between them. This CDR3 is built from 17 residues. Germline V lookup: CDR1 LNHDA, CDR2 SQIVND (reference sequence). DNA for the CDR3: TGTGCCAGTAGGCCCGGGACTTTCACCTCCTCCCCGAATGAGCAGTTCTTC. Its protein product is CASRPGTFTSSPNEQFF.

The V call is TRBV27, the J call TRBJ1-1; 9 positions agree with TRBD1. CDR1 is MNHEY, CDR2 SMNVEV, per germline (reference sequence). Trimming cost V 3 bases and J 3 bases; bases outside gene matches: 5. This CDR3 has 15 amino acids. CDR3 sequence reads: CASSLGTGPDTEAFF. Here the CDR3 DNA reads TGTGCCAGCAGTTTGGGGACAGGGCCTGACACTGAAGCTTTCTTT.

This rearrangement joins TRBV6-2 or TRBV6-3 to TRBJ1-1; D gene ambiguous. V lost 1 base, J lost 0 bases, and 9 bases lay in between. In germline, CDR1 is MNHEY, CDR2 SVGEGT. The CDR3 contains 15 residues. The CDR3 bases are TGTGCCAGCAGTTACTTGGTGCACATGAACACTGAAGCTTTCTTT. Amino acid sequence: CASSYLVHMNTEAFF.

V gene TRBV5-4 combines with J gene TRBJ2-5, with 9 bases that match TRBD2. The CDR3 contains 16 residues. After removal of 0 bases from V and 5 bases from J, the junction contained 8 bases not matched to a gene. Germline CDR1 and CDR2: SGHNT and YYREEE (reference sequence). CDR3 amino acids: CASSLDGGGAYETQYF. CDR3 in DNA: TGTGCCAGCAGCTTGGACGGCGGGGGGGCCTATGAGACCCAGTACTTC.

The rearrangement links TRBV3-1 (or the pseudogene TRBV3-2) to TRBJ2-2; TRBD1 agrees at 9 bases. The V gene end was trimmed by 8 bases and the J gene end by 5 bases; junction bases not matched to a gene: 12. Per the germline V gene, CDR1 is LGHDT and CDR2 is YNNKEL (reference sequence). This CDR3 has 16 residues. CDR3 nucleotide sequence: TGTGCCAGCCGCTGGAGAGCGGGGACAGGGACCGGGGAGCTGTTTTTT. Protein sequence: CASRWRAGTGTGELFF.

V and J are TRBV3-1 (or the pseudogene TRBV3-2) and TRBJ1-6; 8 bases are shared with TRBD1. V lost 4 bases and J lost 9; bases outside the gene matches: 5. Germline lookup yields CDR1 LGHDT and CDR2 YNNKEL (reference sequence). This CDR3 has 14 residues. CDR3 residues: CASSRQGMGSPLHF. In nucleotides, the CDR3 is TGTGCCAGCAGCCGACAGGGGATGGGTTCACCCCTCCACTTT.

Comments on this clone: The sample holds other DNA sequences that translate to the same CDR3. This rearrangement joins TRBV28 to TRBJ1-5; TRBD1 agrees at 11 bases. The ends lost 9 bases at V and 6 bases at J; junction bases unmatched: 1. The length of the CDR3 is 12 residues. Germline lookup yields CDR1 MDHEN and CDR2 SYDVKM. In DNA form, the CDR3 reads TGTGCCAGTGGGACAGGGGGTCAGCCCCAGCATTTT. It is translated as CASGTGGQPQHF.

The CDR3 nucleotides read TGTGCCAGTAGCCACGAGACAGGGTCCTACGAGCAGTACTTC. It yields the protein CASSHETGSYEQYF. This chain links TRBV19 with TRBJ2-7, with 7 bases fitting TRBD1. CDR3 length equals 14 residues. Trimming at V came to 6 bases and at J to 1 base, leaving 6 bases not matched to a gene. Per germline, CDR1 LNHDA and CDR2 SQIVND (reference sequence).

V and J are TRBV5-1 and TRBJ1-1; 8 bases fit TRBD1. Trimming removed 4 bases from V and 1 base from J; junction bases left unmatched: 12. CDR3 length: 17 amino acids. Germline CDR1 SGHRS, CDR2 YFSETQ. The CDR3: CASSRTGTDRANTEAFF. The CDR3 bases are TGCGCCAGCAGCCGGACAGGGACGGATAGGGCGAACACTGAAGCTTTCTTT.

This clone has more than one count but fewer than ten. The chain joins TRBV30 to TRBJ1-5; D is undetermined. Between the trimmed V and J ends, which lost 0 bases and 0 bases, there was a span of 6 bases. CDR1 is GTSNPN, CDR2 SVGIG, per germline (reference sequence). The CDR3 consists of 14 residues. CDR3 region: CAWSVSHSNQPQHF. The CDR3 DNA reads as TGTGCCTGGAGTGTATCCCATAGCAATCAGCCCCAGCATTTT.

This chain joins TRBV12-3 or TRBV12-4 and TRBJ2-1, with 8 bases aligning to TRBD2. The CDR3 sequence is 13 residues long. Trimming took 6 bases from V and 7 from J; bases not matched to a gene: 5. CDR3 in amino acids: CASRLSGGNEQFF. The CDR3 DNA follows: TGTGCCAGCAGGCTCAGCGGGGGTAATGAGCAGTTCTTC.

The V and J genes are TRBV2 and TRBJ2-5; 12 bases match TRBD2. CDR1 is SNHLY, CDR2 FYNNEI, per germline. The length of the CDR3 is 17 residues. V dropped 0 bases and J dropped 3; count of bases not matched to a gene: 5. The CDR3 loop is CASSEAASGGAEETQYF. The CDR3 coding sequence is TGTGCCAGCAGTGAAGCGGCTAGCGGGGGGGCTGAAGAGACCCAGTACTTC.

The chain joins TRBV12-3 or TRBV12-4 to TRBJ1-1; no reliable D call. This CDR3 is 13 amino acids long. With 6 bases removed from V and 1 base from J, the gap between germline ends came to 9 bases. CDR3 bases: TGTGCCAGCAGATCCTACGGGAACACTGAAGCTTTCTTT. Its translation is CASRSYGNTEAFF.

This clone was counted at least ten times. At the DNA level, this CDR3 is encoded by other sequences in the same sample as well. As DNA, the CDR3 is TGTGCCAGCAGCTTAGGCACTAGCGGGGGGTACAATGAGCAGTTCTTC. Translation gives CASSLGTSGGYNEQFF. This chain joins TRBV11-2 and TRBJ2-1; 12 bases fit TRBD2. The germline V gene encodes CDR1 SGHAT and CDR2 FQNNGV. The junction had 2 bases not matched to a gene; V was cut back by 1 base and J by 4 bases. The CDR3 is 16 residues long.

This chain joins TRBV7-9 and TRBJ1-6, with D possibly being TRBD1 (6 bases). This CDR3 region has 14 residues. V lost 5 bases, J lost 8 bases, and 13 bases lay in between. Germline V gene sequence: CDR1 SEHNR, CDR2 FQNEAQ (reference sequence). The CDR3 DNA reads as TGTGCCAGCAGCAGCGGGGGCGTGTATTCACCCCTCCACTTT. Residues: CASSSGGVYSPLHF.

The genes are TRBV11-1 and TRBJ2-1, with D possibly matching TRBD2 (6 bases). The CDR3 contains 16 residues. V was pared by 3 bases and J by 2 bases, with 14 bases between. The V gene's germline CDR1 is SGHAT and CDR2 FQDESV (reference sequence). CDR3 bases: TGTGCCAGCAGCTTCTTTAGGCGGGGTCCCTACAATGAGCAGTTCTTC. As protein: CASSFFRRGPYNEQFF.

The rearrangement joins TRBV5-1 to TRBJ2-7; D ambiguous. The germline V and J ends were trimmed by 0 bases and 3 bases, with 13 bases remaining between them. CDR3 length: 15 amino acids. Germline CDR1 reads SGHRS; CDR2 reads YFSETQ. CDR3 in DNA: TGCGCCAGCAGCTTGGGTCCTACCGCTAACTACGAGCAGTACTTC. It is translated as CASSLGPTANYEQYF. The full variable domain, its missing parts supplied by reference TRBV5-1 and TRBJ2-7, is KAGVTQTPRYLIKTRGQQVTLSCSPISGHRSVSWYQQTPGQGLQFLFEYFSETQRNKGNFPGRFSGRQFSNSRSEMNVSTLELGDSALYLCASSLGPTANYEQYFGPGTRLTVT.

V usage is TRBV5-1 and J usage is TRBJ2-5, with no clear D. Trimming removed 4 bases at V and 1 base at J, with 14 bases between. The CDR3 has 15 amino acids. Germline assignment: CDR1 SGHRS and CDR2 YFSETQ. The CDR3 DNA follows: TGCGCCAGCAGCCGCCAAGGCAGGTCCCAAGAGACCCAGTACTTC. Its translation is CASSRQGRSQETQYF.

This clone was observed a handful of times. This chain joins TRBV24-1 and TRBJ2-3; D might be TRBD1 (6 bases). This CDR3 has 16 residues. Trimming removed 1 base from V and 2 bases from J, with 12 bases in between. The V gene's germline CDR1 is KGHDR and CDR2 SFDVKD. The CDR3, as DNA: TGTGCCACCAGTGATTTCCGGACAGAGGACACAGATACGCAGTATTTT. It specifies CATSDFRTEDTDTQYF.

The CDR3 region has the DNA TGTGCCAGCTCCCCGGGGGGGCCCAGCGAGCAGTACTTC. This translates into CASSPGGPSEQYF. V and J are TRBV18 and TRBJ2-7, with 8 bases that match TRBD2. The CDR3 sequence is 13 residues long. The germline CDR1 and CDR2 sequences are KGHSH and LQKENI. After removal of 6 bases from V and 6 bases from J, the junction contained 7 bases not matched to a gene. Full variable domain (remainder filled in from reference TRBV18 and TRBJ2-7): NAGVMQNPRHLVRRRGQEARLRCSPMKGHSHVYWYRQLPEEGLKFMVYLQKENIIDESGMPKERFSAEFPKEGPSILRIQQVVRGDSAAYFCASSPGGPSEQYFGPGTRLTVT.

The chain carries TRBV5-4 and TRBJ2-1; possibly TRBD1 for D (6 bases). This CDR3 spans 14 amino acids. Trimming stripped 4 bases from V and 4 bases from J, with 12 bases between. Per germline, CDR1 SGHNT and CDR2 YYREEE (reference sequence). For the CDR3, the DNA is TGTGCCAGCAGCGACAAGGACAGATACAATGAGCAGTTCTTC. It specifies CASSDKDRYNEQFF.

The rearrangement joins TRBV2 to TRBJ2-7; D gene ambiguous. Germline V lookup: CDR1 SNHLY, CDR2 FYNNEI. V was cut by 4 bases and J by 4 bases, with 8 bases left in between. The CDR3 spans 12 residues. The CDR3 loop reads CASSAPPYEQYF. The CDR3, as DNA: TGTGCCAGCAGTGCCCCCCCTTACGAGCAGTACTTC.

The chain is built from TRBV28 and TRBJ2-2, with D possibly TRBD1 on 5 matching bases. The CDR3 is 15 residues long. The V end lost 4 bases, the J end lost 4 bases, and 13 bases lay between the germline ends. Germline values: CDR1 MDHEN, CDR2 SYDVKM. The CDR3, as DNA: TGTGCCAGCAGTTCCCCCACAGGCATCACCGGGGAGCTGTTTTTT. Protein product: CASSSPTGITGELFF.

The rearrangement uses TRBV4-1 and TRBJ1-1, with D possibly matching TRBD1 (5 bases). V lost 9 bases, J lost 3 bases, and 20 bases lay in between. The CDR3 has 15 residues. CDR1 and CDR2 from the germline V gene are MGHRA and YSYEKL. The CDR3, as DNA: TGCGCCAGTCAGCCAAGGTCGGGGGTTGACACTGAAGCTTTCTTT. It specifies CASQPRSGVDTEAFF.

On this clone itself: The sample carries other DNA sequences with the same CDR3. V gene TRBV6-5 combines with J gene TRBJ2-5; 8 bases match TRBD1. V shed 6 bases and J 4 bases; nucleotides not matched to a gene: 7. From germline, CDR1 is MNHEY and CDR2 SVGAGI. The CDR3 is made up of 14 amino acids. The CDR3 DNA follows: TGTGCCAGCAGCTCAGGACAGGGAAGAGAGACCCAGTACTTC. This sequence encodes CASSSGQGRETQYF.

The chain is built from TRBV6-6 and TRBJ1-5, with D possibly being TRBD1 (5 bases). CDR1 and CDR2 (germline): MNHNY, SVGAGI (reference sequence). Trimming removed 6 bases at V and 2 bases at J, with 11 bases between. This CDR3 comprises 14 residues. Written as DNA, the CDR3 is TGTGCCAGCAGGCAGGGAGGACGCAATCAGCCCCAGCATTTT. Its translation is CASRQGGRNQPQHF.

This chain joins TRBV5-1 and TRBJ2-5, with TRBD1 identical over 8 bases. The V gene's germline CDR1 is SGHRS and CDR2 YFSETQ. CDR3 length: 14 amino acids. The junction had 3 bases not matched to a gene; V was cut back by 1 base and J by 4 bases. CDR3 in amino acids: CASSLQGAGETQYF. The CDR3 DNA sequence: TGCGCCAGCAGCTTGCAGGGGGCGGGAGAGACCCAGTACTTC.

This chain links TRBV30 with TRBJ2-7; TRBD1 is a possible D gene (5 bases). The CDR3 totals 14 residues. Per germline, CDR1 GTSNPN and CDR2 SVGIG (reference sequence). Trimming removed 2 bases at V and 4 bases at J, with 15 bases between. The CDR3 coding sequence is TGTGCCTGGAGTATTTGGACAAGAACGTACGAGCAGTACTTC. It is translated as CAWSIWTRTYEQYF.